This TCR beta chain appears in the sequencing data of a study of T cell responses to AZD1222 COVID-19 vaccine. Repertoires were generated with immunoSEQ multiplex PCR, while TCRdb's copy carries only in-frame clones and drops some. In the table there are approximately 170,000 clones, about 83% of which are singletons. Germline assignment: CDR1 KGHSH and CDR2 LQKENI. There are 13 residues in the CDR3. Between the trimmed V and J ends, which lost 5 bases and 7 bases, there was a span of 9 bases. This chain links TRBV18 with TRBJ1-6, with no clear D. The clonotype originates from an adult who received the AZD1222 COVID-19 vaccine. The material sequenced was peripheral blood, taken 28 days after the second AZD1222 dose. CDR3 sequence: CASSSGLNSPLHF. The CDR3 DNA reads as TGTGCCAGCTCATCGGGATTGAATTCACCCCTCCACTTT.